The 14 T cell receptor beta chains reported below all come from one sample, sequenced in a study of OX40 agonist ivuxolimab in advanced cancers. Some clones are missing from TCRdb's copy, which holds only in-frame ones; the method was immunoSEQ multiplex PCR. The sample has more than 85,000 clones; around 90% are singletons. The sample here was CD4+ or CD8+ T cells sorted from blood, taken in a trial of the OX40 agonist ivuxolimab. The receptors stem from an adult with an advanced solid tumor such as melanoma, head and neck, liver or kidney cancer.

This clone was found a few times. The genes are TRBV30 and TRBJ1-1, with TRBD1 as a possible D gene (5 bases). Germline lookup yields CDR1 GTSNPN and CDR2 SVGIG (reference sequence). CDR3 length: 14 residues. V was cut by 4 bases and J by 4 bases, with 16 bases left in between. The CDR3 DNA reads as TGTGCCTGGACAACCAGGGAGGTGGCCACTGAAGCTTTCTTT. Its translation is CAWTTREVATEAFF.

V usage is TRBV7-9 and J usage is TRBJ2-1; tentative D call: TRBD1 (6 bases). With 3 bases removed from V and 14 bases from J, the gap between germline ends came to 14 bases. This CDR3 is built from 12 residues. Germline lookup yields CDR1 SEHNR and CDR2 FQNEAQ (reference sequence). CDR3 DNA: TGTGCCAGCAGCTTGGCCACAGGGCTGAAGTTCTTC. It codes for CASSLATGLKFF.

This chain uses TRBV7-2 with TRBJ2-7; D is possibly TRBD1 (6 bases). This CDR3 has 14 residues. CDR1 is SGHTA, CDR2 FQGNSA, per germline. V was cut by 5 bases and J by 0 bases, with 11 bases left in between. The CDR3 bases are TGTGCCAGCAGCATGTTAGGGGGCTCCTACGAGCAGTACTTC. This translates into CASSMLGGSYEQYF.

The V gene is TRBV5-1, the J gene TRBJ2-3; D is perhaps TRBD1 (5 bases). This CDR3 spans 15 amino acids. Per germline, CDR1 SGHRS and CDR2 YFSETQ. Trimming left V 3 bases short and J 0 bases short, with 11 bases between. The CDR3, as DNA: TGCGCCAGCAGCTGGAGACAGCCTAGCACAGATACGCAGTATTTT. Amino acid sequence: CASSWRQPSTDTQYF.

V is TRBV7-9 and J is TRBJ2-2, with D possibly matching TRBD2 (6 bases). The CDR3 has 14 residues. CDR1 and CDR2 from the germline V gene are SEHNR and FQNEAQ (reference sequence). The V and J ends lost 7 bases and 7 bases respectively, with 16 bases between them. The CDR3 protein is CASMDGRMGGELFF. In nucleotides, the CDR3 is TGTGCCAGCATGGACGGGAGAATGGGCGGGGAGCTGTTTTTT.

This sequence joins TRBV5-1 and TRBJ2-7, with TRBD1 as a possible D gene (5 bases). Germline CDR1 and CDR2: SGHRS and YFSETQ. The CDR3 covers 15 residues. V gave up 0 bases and J gave up 4 bases, with 14 bases separating them. CDR3 protein: CASSLGQGGVYEQYF. The DNA for the CDR3 is TGCGCCAGCAGCTTGGGGCAGGGTGGGGTGTACGAGCAGTACTTC.

CDR3 DNA: TGTGCCAGCAGCTTAAGCGGTTCTGGAAACACCATATATTTT. Encoded protein: CASSLSGSGNTIYF. V and J are TRBV7-9 and TRBJ1-3; the D is unclear. Germline CDR1 SEHNR, CDR2 FQNEAQ (reference sequence). V was trimmed by 2 bases and J by 1 base, leaving 6 bases between them. The CDR3 runs to 14 residues.

The V call is TRBV5-4, the J call TRBJ2-7; possible D gene TRBD1, 5 bases. The CDR3 sequence is 14 residues long. CDR1 and CDR2 from the germline V gene are SGHNT and YYREEE (reference sequence). The V end lost 5 bases, the J end lost 2 bases, and 14 bases lay between the germline ends. CDR3 DNA: TGTGCCAGCAGGCGTACAGGTAGCCCCTACGAGCAGTACTTC. This sequence encodes CASRRTGSPYEQYF.

The chain uses TRBV5-1 and TRBJ1-2; D may be TRBD1 (5 bases). Trimming took off 4 bases at V and 2 bases at J, with 12 bases between the two ends. Germline loops: CDR1 SGHRS, CDR2 YFSETQ. The CDR3 length is 14 residues. For the CDR3, the DNA is TGCGCCAGCAGCACGGGGCTTCTGAACTATGGCTACACCTTC. This encodes CASSTGLLNYGYTF.

The chain employs TRBV18 and TRBJ2-7; 15 bases are a match to TRBD2. The ends lost 3 bases at V and 3 bases at J; junction bases unmatched: 3. Germline CDR1 KGHSH, CDR2 LQKENI. This CDR3 contains 16 residues. CDR3 sequence (DNA): TGTGCCAGCTCACCCCGGGGACTAGCGGGAGGCTACGAGCAGTACTTC. Amino acid sequence: CASSPRGLAGGYEQYF.

This clone was seen a few times. This CDR3 is CATFRGQRNTGELFF. The CDR3 nucleotides read TGTGCCACCTTTAGGGGGCAGCGGAACACCGGGGAGCTGTTTTTT. The rearrangement links TRBV28 to TRBJ2-2; 7 bases match TRBD1. The CDR3 covers 15 residues. CDR1 is MDHEN, CDR2 SYDVKM, per germline. Trimming took 10 bases from V and 1 from J; bases not matched to a gene: 9.

This rearrangement joins TRBV2 to TRBJ1-2; D remains ambiguous. The CDR3 spans 13 residues. Trimming took 0 bases from V and 8 from J, leaving 10 bases between them. The germline gives CDR1 SNHLY, CDR2 FYNNEI. CDR3 bases: TGTGCCAGCAGTGAAGCCACAGTTAGAGGCTACACCTTC. Protein: CASSEATVRGYTF. Based on the CDR3 plus reference TRBV2 and TRBJ1-2, the full variable domain is EPEVTQTPSHQVTQMGQEVILRCVPISNHLYFYWYRQILGQKVEFLVSFYNNEISEKSEIFDDQFSVERPDGSNFTLKIRSTKLEDSAMYFCASSEATVRGYTFGSGTRLTVV.

This rearrangement joins TRBV4-2 to TRBJ1-1; 7 nucleotides agree with TRBD1. Germline V gives CDR1 LGHNA, CDR2 YNFKEQ. The junction had 6 bases not matched to a gene; V was cut back by 1 base and J by 1 base. CDR3 length: 16 amino acids. The CDR3 reads CASSQVGGTANTEAFF. The CDR3 coding sequence is TGTGCCAGCAGCCAAGTGGGAGGGACAGCGAACACTGAAGCTTTCTTT.

The chain uses TRBV4-1 and TRBJ1-4; 8 bases align to TRBD1. Germline V gene lookup returns CDR1 MGHRA and CDR2 YSYEKL. The CDR3 covers 15 residues. The ends lost 4 bases at V and 6 bases at J; junction bases unmatched: 7. The CDR3 spells CASSPGQGAYEKLFF. Written as DNA, the CDR3 is TGCGCCAGCAGCCCCGGTCAGGGGGCGTATGAAAAACTGTTTTTT.